This T cell receptor (beta chain) was observed in a study of shared T cell receptors in the human thymus. Germline V CDR1 and CDR2: LGHNA, YSLEER. CDR3 length: 14 residues. V was pared by 1 base and J by 4 bases, with 10 bases between. In this sample, this clone turned up a few times. Repertoires were generated with immunoSEQ multiplex PCR, while TCRdb's copy carries only in-frame clones and drops some. This repertoire shows under 700,000 clones, roughly 74% found once; its top ten account for around 0.012%. The data were also submitted as part of a second study, on human thymus T cells. From that paper: Thymus tissue for the work was resected from patients undergoing corrective heart surgery. Thymic and blood repertoires appeared to show biased V and J gene usage. Related studies noted strongly shared thymic repertoires across unrelated people.

The J gene is TRBJ1-1, the V gene TRBV4-3; D uncertain. The clonotype was recovered from a boy under three years old with a congenital heart defect. Sequencing used thymocytes. The CDR3, as DNA: TGCGCCAGCAGCCAAGCTGAGGGTATCACTGAAGCTTTCTTT. It codes for CASSQAEGITEAFF.